Sequencing of this T cell receptor beta chain was carried out in a study of T cells after yellow fever vaccination. V was shortened by 0 bases and J by 4 bases, with 10 bases between the two germline ends. The CDR3 extends over 14 amino acids. The V gene's germline CDR1 is SGHKS and CDR2 YYEKEE (reference sequence). In this sample, this clonotype turned up many times. What it binds is not known. Study observations and caveats: Weaker overall was a secondary response that nonetheless peaked faster, on day 5 versus 15.

It was through 5'RACE template switching that TCR cDNA was made, with a universal primer site and UMIs added. TCRdb redid the calling of the 5' RACE reads with MiXCR, one entry per CDR3 protein. The sample has over 45,000 distinct CDR3 sequences, more than 5.5% seen once. Here the sequenced sample was CD8+ T cells sorted from PBMCs, taken on the day of the first yellow fever vaccination. The chain joins TRBV5-5 to TRBJ1-1; the D gene is possibly TRBD1 (5 bases). This TCR derives from a man aged 18 to 35 who received the YFV17D yellow fever vaccine. CDR3 DNA sequence: TGTGCCAGCAGCTTGGGAGGGGACGTCACTGAAGCTTTCTTT. This codes for CASSLGGDVTEAFF.